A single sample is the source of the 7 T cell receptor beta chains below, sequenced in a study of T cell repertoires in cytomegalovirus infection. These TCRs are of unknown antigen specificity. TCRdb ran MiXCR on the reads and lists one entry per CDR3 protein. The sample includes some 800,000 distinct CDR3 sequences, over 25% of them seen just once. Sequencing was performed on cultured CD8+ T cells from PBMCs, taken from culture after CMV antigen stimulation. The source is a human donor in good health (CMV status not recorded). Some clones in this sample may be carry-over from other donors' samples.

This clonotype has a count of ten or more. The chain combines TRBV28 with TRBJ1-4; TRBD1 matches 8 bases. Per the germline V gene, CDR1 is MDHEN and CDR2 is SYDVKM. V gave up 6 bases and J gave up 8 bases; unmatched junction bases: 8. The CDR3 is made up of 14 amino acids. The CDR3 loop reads CASSPQGDNEKLFF. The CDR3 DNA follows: TGTGCCAGCAGCCCACAGGGGGATAACGAAAAACTGTTTTTT.

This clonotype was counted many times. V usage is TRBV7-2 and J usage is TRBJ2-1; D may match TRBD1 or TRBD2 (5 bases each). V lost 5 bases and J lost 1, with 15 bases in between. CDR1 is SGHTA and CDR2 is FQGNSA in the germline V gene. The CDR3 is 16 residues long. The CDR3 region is CASSPVEGPSYNEQFF. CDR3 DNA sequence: TGTGCCAGCAGCCCTGTTGAGGGACCTTCCTACAATGAGCAGTTCTTC.

The CDR3 spells CASSQDSAYRGLEFF. DNA of the CDR3: TGCGCCAGCAGCCAAGATTCGGCCTACAGGGGGCTCGAGTTCTTC. The rearrangement links TRBV4-3 to TRBJ2-1; 9 bases are a match to TRBD1. CDR3 length: 15 residues. Germline-derived CDR1 and CDR2 are LGHNA and YSLEER. V gave up 0 bases and J gave up 14 bases; unmatched junction bases: 11.

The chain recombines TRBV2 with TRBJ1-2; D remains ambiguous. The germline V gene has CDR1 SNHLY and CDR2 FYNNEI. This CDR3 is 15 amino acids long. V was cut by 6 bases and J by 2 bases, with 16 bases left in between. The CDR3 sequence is CASSLGREANYGYTF. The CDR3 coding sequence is TGTGCCAGCAGCCTAGGGCGGGAGGCGAACTATGGCTACACCTTC.

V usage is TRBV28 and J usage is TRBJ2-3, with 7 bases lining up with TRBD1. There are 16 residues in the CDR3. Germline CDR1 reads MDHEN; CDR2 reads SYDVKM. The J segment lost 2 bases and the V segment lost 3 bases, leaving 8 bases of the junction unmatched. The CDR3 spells CASSFGQVPHTDTQYF. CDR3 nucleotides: TGTGCCAGCAGTTTTGGACAGGTCCCACACACAGATACGCAGTATTTT.

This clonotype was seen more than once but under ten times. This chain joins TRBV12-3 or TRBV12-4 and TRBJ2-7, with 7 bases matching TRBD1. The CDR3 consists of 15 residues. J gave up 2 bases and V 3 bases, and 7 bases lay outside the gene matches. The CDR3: CASSFDRDLTYEQYF. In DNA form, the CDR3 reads TGTGCCAGCAGTTTTGACAGGGATCTCACCTACGAGCAGTACTTC.

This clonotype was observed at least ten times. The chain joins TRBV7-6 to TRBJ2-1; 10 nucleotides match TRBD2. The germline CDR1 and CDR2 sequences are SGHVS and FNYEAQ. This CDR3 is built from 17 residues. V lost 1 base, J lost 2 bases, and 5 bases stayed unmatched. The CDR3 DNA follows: TGTGCCAGCAGCTTAGTGGAGCGGGGGGGCGCCTACAATGAGCAGTTCTTC. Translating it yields CASSLVERGGAYNEQFF.